The 13 T cell receptor beta chains given below trace back to one sample, sequenced in a study of blood T cell repertoires in COVID-19. Profiled with immunoSEQ multiplex PCR; TCRdb holds only in-frame clones, not every one. This table has some 87,000 clones, 70% to 85% appearing once. The material sequenced was peripheral blood. The source is a human donor in a cohort sampled during active COVID-19.

This clone was counted between two and nine times. The chain is built from TRBV2 and TRBJ2-2; 10 nucleotides align to TRBD1. The V segment lost 6 bases and the J segment 6 bases; nucleotides outside the gene matches: 10. CDR1 and CDR2 (germline): SNHLY, FYNNEI. This CDR3 has 16 amino acids. For the CDR3, the DNA is TGTGCCAGCAGACCGGACAGGGGGAAGGGGGCCGGGGAGCTGTTTTTT. Translated, it gives CASRPDRGKGAGELFF.

V gene TRBV6-5 combines with J gene TRBJ1-1; D perhaps matches TRBD1 (5 bases). The CDR3 contains 13 residues. Germline values: CDR1 MNHEY, CDR2 SVGAGI. V was pared by 6 bases and J by 1 base, with 9 bases between. CDR3 loop: CASRTTGNTEAFF. CDR3 DNA: TGTGCCAGCAGAACCACAGGGAACACTGAAGCTTTCTTT.

The chain links TRBV19 to TRBJ1-4, with D tentatively TRBD1 (5 bases). Trimming took 4 bases from V and 3 from J, leaving 12 bases between them. This CDR3 is 15 amino acids long. The germline gives CDR1 LNHDA, CDR2 SQIVND (reference sequence). DNA for the CDR3: TGTGCCAGTAGTAGCGGTCAGGGCCCTAATGAAAAACTGTTTTTT. It encodes CASSSGQGPNEKLFF. The complete variable domain, with remaining parts taken from reference TRBV19 and TRBJ1-4, reads DGGITQSPKYLFRKEGQNVTLSCEQNLNHDAMYWYRQDPGQGLRLIYYSQIVNDFQKGDIAEGYSVSREKKESFPLTVTSAQKNPTAFYLCASSSGQGPNEKLFFGSGTQLSVL.

The V gene is TRBV11-3, the J gene TRBJ1-1; possibly TRBD1 for D (5 bases). The CDR3 loop spans 14 amino acids. Germline assignment: CDR1 SGHNT and CDR2 YENEEA. V lost 5 bases to trimming and J lost 2 bases, with 12 bases between them. CDR3 sequence reads: CASSPGLANTEAFF. The DNA of the CDR3 is TGTGCCAGCAGCCCGGGACTGGCAAACACTGAAGCTTTCTTT. The complete variable domain, with remaining parts taken from reference TRBV11-3 and TRBJ1-1, reads EAGVVQSPRYKIIEKKQPVAFWCNPISGHNTLYWYLQNLGQGPELLIRYENEEAVDDSQLPKDRFSAERLKGVDSTLKIQPAELGDSAVYLCASSPGLANTEAFFGQGTRLTVV.

This clone came up a few times. The chain joins TRBV5-6 to TRBJ2-7; D is unclear. Germline loops: CDR1 SGHDT, CDR2 YYEEEE. V was cut by 1 base and J by 3 bases, with 8 bases left in between. CDR3 length: 13 residues. Written as DNA, the CDR3 is TGTGCCAGCAGCTTGACGGCAGGCTACGAGCAGTACTTC. Residues: CASSLTAGYEQYF.

The chain carries TRBV11-2 and TRBJ2-5, with TRBD2 matching 9 bases. This CDR3 contains 16 residues. Germline V lookup: CDR1 SGHAT, CDR2 FQNNGV. The V segment lost 2 bases and the J segment 5 bases; nucleotides outside the gene matches: 9. CDR3 coding DNA: TGTGCCAGCAGCTTAACCCCAGCGGGAGGTTTGGAGACCCAGTACTTC. Translated, it gives CASSLTPAGGLETQYF.

V is TRBV5-1 and J is TRBJ1-1; no reliable D call. V was cut by 0 bases and J by 0 bases, with 9 bases left in between. Germline CDR1 and CDR2: SGHRS and YFSETQ. This CDR3 is built from 15 residues. The CDR3 bases are TGCGCCAGCAGCTTGGTCCCAGATATGAACACTGAAGCTTTCTTT. It codes for CASSLVPDMNTEAFF.

As for this clone: Sequence at one end of the junction differs from germline and may be a read error. V gene TRBV7-7 combines with J gene TRBJ1-1; the D is unclear. Germline CDR1 reads SSHAT; CDR2 reads FNYEAQ (reference sequence). This CDR3 is built from 16 residues. CDR3 amino acids: CASSLGFYDGLTEAFF. CDR3 coding DNA: TGTGCTAGCAGCTTAGGATTCTATGACGGACTCACTGAAGCTTTCTTT.

This sequence joins TRBV29-1 and TRBJ1-1; possibly TRBD1 for D (6 bases). CDR3 length equals 11 residues. Germline-derived CDR1 and CDR2 are SQVTM and ANQGSEA. V lost 7 bases to trimming and J lost 4 bases, with 10 bases between them. CDR3 sequence reads: CSARGSTEAFF. CDR3 nucleotide sequence: TGCAGCGCCAGGGGAAGCACTGAAGCTTTCTTT.

The chain uses TRBV6-5 and TRBJ1-4; D might be TRBD1 (6 bases). The CDR3 consists of 15 residues. V shed 7 bases and J shed 2 bases, with 14 bases lying between them. The germline CDR1 and CDR2 sequences are MNHEY and SVGAGI. CDR3 loop: CASKGLGATNEKLFF. The CDR3 region has the DNA TGTGCCAGCAAAGGCTTGGGGGCGACTAATGAAAAACTGTTTTTT.

The chain employs TRBV6-5 and TRBJ2-4; 7 bases are shared with TRBD1. Losses at the gene ends were 5 bases for V and 4 bases for J; bases not matched to a gene: 5. This CDR3 is 14 amino acids long. From germline, CDR1 is MNHEY and CDR2 SVGAGI. The CDR3 protein is CASSQTGLKNIQYF. CDR3 nucleotides: TGTGCCAGCAGTCAGACAGGGCTTAAAAACATTCAGTACTTC.

This clone has just one count. V gene TRBV29-1 combines with J gene TRBJ2-2; 9 nucleotides match TRBD1. Trimming at V came to 6 bases and at J to 8 bases, leaving 7 bases not matched to a gene. The germline CDR1 and CDR2 sequences are SQVTM and ANQGSEA. This CDR3 is 13 amino acids long. The CDR3 sequence is CSVAGQGWGELFF. CDR3 bases: TGCAGCGTCGCGGGACAGGGCTGGGGGGAGCTGTTTTTT.

The chain carries TRBV4-1 and TRBJ1-3; D remains ambiguous. Germline assignment: CDR1 MGHRA and CDR2 YSYEKL. V shed 4 bases and J shed 0 bases, with 13 bases lying between them. The CDR3 spans 16 residues. CDR3 DNA: TGCGCCAGCAGCCCTGCGGGCCCCTTCTCTGGAAACACCATATATTTT. Protein sequence: CASSPAGPFSGNTIYF.